The text below deals with one TCR beta chain. Antigen: not known. V lost 0 bases to trimming and J lost 2 bases; unmatched junction nucleotides: 5. The CDR3 is made up of 16 amino acids. Germline V gene sequence: CDR1 SGHNT, CDR2 YENEEA. This record comes from a study of OX40 agonist ivuxolimab in advanced cancers. Patients had blood sampled at baseline and again on cycle 4 day 1 and cycle 7 day 1. Notes on the study in general: CD8+ T cells were the subset that, on average, had more expanded clones than CD4+.

Here immunoSEQ multiplex PCR was the method, and the copy in TCRdb shows in-frame clones only, minus some. In the table there are approximately 80,000 clones, 75% to 95% of which are singletons. The material was CD4+ or CD8+ T cells sorted from blood, obtained in a trial of the OX40 agonist ivuxolimab. The rearrangement joins TRBV11-3 to TRBJ2-7; 9 positions agree with TRBD1. The origin of this receptor is an adult with an advanced solid tumor such as melanoma, head and neck, liver or kidney cancer. CDR3 residues: CASSLERDRAPYEQYF. The CDR3 DNA follows: TGTGCCAGCAGCTTAGAAAGGGACAGGGCACCCTACGAGCAGTACTTC. The full variable domain, rest sourced from reference TRBV11-3 and TRBJ2-7, is EAGVVQSPRYKIIEKKQPVAFWCNPISGHNTLYWYLQNLGQGPELLIRYENEEAVDDSQLPKDRFSAERLKGVDSTLKIQPAELGDSAVYLCASSLERDRAPYEQYFGPGTRLTVT.